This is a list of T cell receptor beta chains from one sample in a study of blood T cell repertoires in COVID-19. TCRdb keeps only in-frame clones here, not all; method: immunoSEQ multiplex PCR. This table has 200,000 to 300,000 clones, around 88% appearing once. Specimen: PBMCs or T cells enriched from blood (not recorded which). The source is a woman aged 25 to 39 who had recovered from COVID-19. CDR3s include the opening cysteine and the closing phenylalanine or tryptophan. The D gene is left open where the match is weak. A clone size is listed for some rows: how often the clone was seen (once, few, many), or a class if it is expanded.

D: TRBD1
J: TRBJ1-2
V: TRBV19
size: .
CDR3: CARSFTGQGPYGYTF
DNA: TGTGCCAGAAGCTTCACCGGACAGGGACCATATGGCTACACCTTC

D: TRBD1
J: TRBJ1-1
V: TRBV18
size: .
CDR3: CASSLGQPNTEAFF
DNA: TGTGCCAGCTCACTGGGACAGCCGAACACTGAAGCTTTCTTT

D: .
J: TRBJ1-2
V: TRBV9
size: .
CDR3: CASSVDRLGYGYTF
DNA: TGTGCCAGCAGCGTCGACAGGCTCGGCTATGGCTACACCTTC

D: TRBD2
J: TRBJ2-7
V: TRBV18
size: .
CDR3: CASSPPGREGYEQYF
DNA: TGTGCCAGCTCACCACCGGGACGGGAGGGCTACGAGCAGTACTTC

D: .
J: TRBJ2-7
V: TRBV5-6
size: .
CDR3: CASSLGARYEQYF
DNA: TGTGCCAGCAGCTTGGGCGCTAGGTACGAGCAGTACTTC

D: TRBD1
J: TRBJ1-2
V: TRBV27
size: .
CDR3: CASSLGAGGARNYGYTF
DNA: TGTGCCAGCAGTTTAGGGGCAGGGGGCGCCAGGAACTATGGCTACACCTTC

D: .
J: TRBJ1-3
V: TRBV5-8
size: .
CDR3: CASSSFPGTNSGNTIYF
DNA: TGTGCCAGCAGCTCGTTTCCCGGGACAAACTCTGGAAACACCATATATTTT

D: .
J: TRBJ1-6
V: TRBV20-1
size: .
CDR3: CSASTGSSYNSPLHF
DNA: TGCAGTGCTAGTACGGGGAGCTCCTATAATTCACCCCTCCACTTT

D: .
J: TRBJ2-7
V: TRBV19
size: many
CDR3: CASSKKESPPSYEQYF
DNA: TGTGCCAGTAGTAAAAAGGAGTCTCCTCCTTCCTACGAGCAGTACTTC

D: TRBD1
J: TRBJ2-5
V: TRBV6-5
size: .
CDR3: CASTLDRGRETQYF
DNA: TGTGCCAGCACCCTGGACAGGGGAAGAGAGACCCAGTACTTC

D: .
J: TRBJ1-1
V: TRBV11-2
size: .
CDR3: CASSSDRMNTEAFF
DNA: TGTGCCAGCAGCTCTGACAGAATGAACACTGAAGCTTTCTTT

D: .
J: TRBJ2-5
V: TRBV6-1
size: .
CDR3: CASSEPATRGETQYF
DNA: TGTGCCAGCAGTGAACCAGCAACCAGAGGAGAGACCCAGTACTTC

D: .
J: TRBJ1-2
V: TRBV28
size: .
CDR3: CASSLSRNIYGYTF
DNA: TGTGCCAGCAGTTTATCGCGGAATATATATGGCTACACCTTC

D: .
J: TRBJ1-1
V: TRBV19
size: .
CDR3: CASSSPGGGNTEAFF
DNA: TGTGCCAGTAGTTCCCCCGGGGGGGGAAACACTGAAGCTTTCTTT

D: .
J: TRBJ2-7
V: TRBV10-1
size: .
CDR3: CASIVSGPSSSYEQYF
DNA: TGCGCCAGCATCGTATCAGGGCCTTCAAGCTCCTACGAGCAGTACTTC

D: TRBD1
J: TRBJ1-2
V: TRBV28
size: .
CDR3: CATQGALNYGYTF
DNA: TGTGCCACCCAGGGGGCCCTTAACTATGGCTACACCTTC

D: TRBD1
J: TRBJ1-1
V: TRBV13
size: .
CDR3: CASSLNQYRQGLNTEAFF
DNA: TGTGCCAGCAGCCTAAACCAATATAGACAGGGTTTAAACACTGAAGCTTTCTTT

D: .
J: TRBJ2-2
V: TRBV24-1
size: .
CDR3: CATTTGPNTGELFF
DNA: TGTGCCACCACCACAGGGCCTAACACCGGGGAGCTGTTTTTT

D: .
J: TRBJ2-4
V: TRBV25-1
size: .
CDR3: CASSEPYTGAKNIQYF
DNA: TGTGCCAGCAGTGAACCTTATACAGGGGCCAAAAACATTCAGTACTTC

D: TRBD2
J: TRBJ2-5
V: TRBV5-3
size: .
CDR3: CARSFRGLAGFGTRETQYF
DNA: TGTGCCAGAAGCTTTCGGGGACTAGCGGGATTTGGCACCAGGGAGACCCAGTACTTC

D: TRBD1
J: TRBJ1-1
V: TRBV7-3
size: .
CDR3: CASSRQGGDTEAFF
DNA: TGTGCCAGCAGCCGACAGGGTGGCGACACTGAAGCTTTCTTT

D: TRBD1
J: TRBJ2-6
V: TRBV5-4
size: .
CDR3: CASSFPGQFSGANVLTF
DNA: TGTGCCAGCAGCTTCCCGGGACAGTTCTCTGGGGCCAACGTCCTGACTTTC

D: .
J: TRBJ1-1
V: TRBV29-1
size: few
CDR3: CSVVARAGVSEAFF
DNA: TGCAGCGTTGTAGCCAGGGCAGGGGTCTCTGAAGCTTTCTTT

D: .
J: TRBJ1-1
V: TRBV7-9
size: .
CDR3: CASNHAVNTEAFF
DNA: TGTGCCAGCAACCACGCAGTGAACACTGAAGCTTTCTTT

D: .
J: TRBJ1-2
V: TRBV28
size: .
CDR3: CASSRGTDYGYTF
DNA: TGTGCCAGCAGCCGCGGGACGGATTATGGCTACACCTTC

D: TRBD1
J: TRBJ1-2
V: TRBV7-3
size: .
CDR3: CASSPERGTAEFLHYGYTF
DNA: TGTGCCAGCAGCCCAGAGAGGGGGACAGCGGAGTTCCTACACTATGGCTACACCTTC

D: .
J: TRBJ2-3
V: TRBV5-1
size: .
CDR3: CASSPPTDPPKDTQYF
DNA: TGCGCCAGCAGCCCCCCCACAGACCCCCCGAAAGATACGCAGTATTTT

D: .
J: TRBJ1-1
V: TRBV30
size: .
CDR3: CAWSLVPGTEAFF
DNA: TGTGCCTGGAGTCTCGTACCCGGGACAGAAGCTTTCTTT

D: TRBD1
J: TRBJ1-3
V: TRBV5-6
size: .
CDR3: CASSSGTVLLGAGNTIYF
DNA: TGTGCCAGCAGCTCCGGGACAGTCCTCCTTGGGGCTGGAAACACCATATATTTT

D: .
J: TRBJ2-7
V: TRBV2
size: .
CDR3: CASSEGYPTEQYF
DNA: TGTGCCAGCAGTGAAGGGTACCCGACTGAGCAGTACTTC

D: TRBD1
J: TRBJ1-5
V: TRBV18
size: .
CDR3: CASSPTGHSQPQHF
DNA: TGTGCCAGCTCACCGACAGGGCATAGTCAGCCCCAGCATTTT

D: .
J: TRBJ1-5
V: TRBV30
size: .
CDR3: CAWKSWTANGNQPQHF
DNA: TGTGCCTGGAAATCCTGGACAGCCAACGGCAATCAGCCCCAGCATTTT

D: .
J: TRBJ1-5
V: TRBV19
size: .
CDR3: CASSILTSSGQPQHF
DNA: TGTGCCAGTAGTATTCTCACCTCATCGGGACAGCCCCAGCATTTT

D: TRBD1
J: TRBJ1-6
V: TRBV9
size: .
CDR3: CASSVSPRTGENSPLHF
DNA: TGTGCCAGCAGCGTATCGCCTAGGACAGGGGAGAATTCACCCCTCCACTTT

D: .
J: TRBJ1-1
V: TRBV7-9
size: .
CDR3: CASSLVRAGNTEAFF
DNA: TGTGCCAGCAGCTTAGTGAGGGCTGGGAACACTGAAGCTTTCTTT